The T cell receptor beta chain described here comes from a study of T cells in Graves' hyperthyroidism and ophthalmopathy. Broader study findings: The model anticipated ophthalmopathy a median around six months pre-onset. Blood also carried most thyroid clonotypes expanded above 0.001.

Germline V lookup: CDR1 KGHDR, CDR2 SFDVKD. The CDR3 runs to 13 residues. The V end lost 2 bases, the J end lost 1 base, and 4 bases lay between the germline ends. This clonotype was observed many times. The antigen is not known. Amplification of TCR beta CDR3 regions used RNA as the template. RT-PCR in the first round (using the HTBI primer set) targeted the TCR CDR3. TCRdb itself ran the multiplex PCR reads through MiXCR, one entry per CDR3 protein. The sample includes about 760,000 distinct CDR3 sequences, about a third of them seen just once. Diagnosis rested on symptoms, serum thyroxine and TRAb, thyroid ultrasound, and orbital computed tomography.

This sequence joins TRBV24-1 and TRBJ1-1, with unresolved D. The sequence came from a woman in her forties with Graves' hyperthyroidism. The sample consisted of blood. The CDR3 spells CATSDSWNTEAFF. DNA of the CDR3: TGTGCCACCAGTGATTCATGGAACACTGAAGCTTTCTTT.